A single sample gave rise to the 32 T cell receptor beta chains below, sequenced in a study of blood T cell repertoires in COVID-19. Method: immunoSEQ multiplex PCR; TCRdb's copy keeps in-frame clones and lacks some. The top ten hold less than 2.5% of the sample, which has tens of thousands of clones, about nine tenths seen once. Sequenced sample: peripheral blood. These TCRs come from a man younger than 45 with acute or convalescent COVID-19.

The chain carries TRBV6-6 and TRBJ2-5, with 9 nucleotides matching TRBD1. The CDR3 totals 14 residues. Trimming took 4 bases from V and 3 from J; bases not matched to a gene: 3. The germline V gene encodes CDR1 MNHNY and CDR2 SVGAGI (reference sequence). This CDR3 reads CASSWTGAKETQYF. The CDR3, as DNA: TGTGCCAGCAGTTGGACAGGGGCTAAAGAGACCCAGTACTTC.

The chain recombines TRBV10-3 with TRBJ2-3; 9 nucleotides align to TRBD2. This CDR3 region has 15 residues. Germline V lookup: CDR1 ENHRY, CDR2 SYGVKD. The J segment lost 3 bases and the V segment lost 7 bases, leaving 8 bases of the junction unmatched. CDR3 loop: CAITLGGGATDTQYF. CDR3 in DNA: TGTGCCATCACACTTGGCGGGGGGGCTACAGATACGCAGTATTTT.

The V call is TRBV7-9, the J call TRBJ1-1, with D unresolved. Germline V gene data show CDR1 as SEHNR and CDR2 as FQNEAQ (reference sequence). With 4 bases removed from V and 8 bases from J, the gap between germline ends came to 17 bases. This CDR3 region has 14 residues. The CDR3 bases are TGTGCCAGCAGCTCTCTTCGCGGTGGAATGGAAGCTTTCTTT. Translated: CASSSLRGGMEAFF. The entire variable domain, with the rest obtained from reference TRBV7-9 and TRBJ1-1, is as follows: DTGVSQNPRHKITKRGQNVTFRCDPISEHNRLYWYRQTLGQGPEFLTYFQNEAQLEKSRLLSDRFSAERPKGSFSTLEIQRTEQGDSAMYLCASSSLRGGMEAFFGQGTRLTVV.

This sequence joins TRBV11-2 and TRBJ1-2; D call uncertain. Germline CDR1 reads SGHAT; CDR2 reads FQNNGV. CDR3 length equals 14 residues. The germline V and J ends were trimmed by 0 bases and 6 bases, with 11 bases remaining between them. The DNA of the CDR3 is TGTGCCAGCAGCTTAGATCCGGGCGGGGATGGCTACACCTTC. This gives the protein CASSLDPGGDGYTF.

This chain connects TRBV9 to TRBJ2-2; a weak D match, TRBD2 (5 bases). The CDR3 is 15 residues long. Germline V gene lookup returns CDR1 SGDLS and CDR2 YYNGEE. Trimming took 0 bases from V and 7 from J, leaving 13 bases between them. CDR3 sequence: CASSVDLRAVGELFF. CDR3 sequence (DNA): TGTGCCAGCAGCGTAGATCTGCGGGCTGTCGGGGAGCTGTTTTTT.

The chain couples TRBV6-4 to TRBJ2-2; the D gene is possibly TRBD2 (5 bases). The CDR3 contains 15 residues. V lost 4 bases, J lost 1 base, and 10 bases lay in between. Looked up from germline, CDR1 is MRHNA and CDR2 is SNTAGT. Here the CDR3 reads CASSVSAENTGELFF. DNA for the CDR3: TGTGCCAGCAGTGTATCAGCGGAGAACACCGGGGAGCTGTTTTTT.

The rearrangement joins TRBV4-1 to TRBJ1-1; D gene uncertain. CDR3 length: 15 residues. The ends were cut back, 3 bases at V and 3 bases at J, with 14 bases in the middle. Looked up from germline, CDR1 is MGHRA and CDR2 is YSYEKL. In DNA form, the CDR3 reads TGCGCCAGCAGCCAGGTTGACCAGGCATACACTGAAGCTTTCTTT. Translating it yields CASSQVDQAYTEAFF.

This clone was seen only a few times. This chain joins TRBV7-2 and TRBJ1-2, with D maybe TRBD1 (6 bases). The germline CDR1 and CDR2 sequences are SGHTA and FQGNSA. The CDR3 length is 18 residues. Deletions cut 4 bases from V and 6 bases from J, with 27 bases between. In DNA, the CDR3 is TGTGCCAGCAGCTCCTACGACAGGATCGGCCTGGGGGTCGATGGCTACACCTTC. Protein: CASSSYDRIGLGVDGYTF.

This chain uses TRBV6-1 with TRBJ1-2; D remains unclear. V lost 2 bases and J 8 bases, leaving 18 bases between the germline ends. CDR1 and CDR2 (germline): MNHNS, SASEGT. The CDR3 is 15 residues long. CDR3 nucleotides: TGTGCCAGCAGTGAAAATCCAGAGGATATGAGGGGCTACACCTTC. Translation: CASSENPEDMRGYTF.

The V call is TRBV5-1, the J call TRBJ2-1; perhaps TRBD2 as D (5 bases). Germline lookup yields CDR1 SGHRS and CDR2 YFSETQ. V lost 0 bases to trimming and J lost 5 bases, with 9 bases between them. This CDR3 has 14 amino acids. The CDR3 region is CASSLAGSHNEQFF. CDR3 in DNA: TGCGCCAGCAGCTTGGCGGGGTCCCACAATGAGCAGTTCTTC.

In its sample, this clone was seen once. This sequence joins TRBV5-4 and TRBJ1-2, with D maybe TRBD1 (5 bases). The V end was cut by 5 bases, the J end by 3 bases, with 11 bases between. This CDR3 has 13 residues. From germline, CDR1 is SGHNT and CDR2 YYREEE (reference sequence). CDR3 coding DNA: TGTGCCAGCAGAGCGGGGACCGACTATGGCTACACCTTC. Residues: CASRAGTDYGYTF. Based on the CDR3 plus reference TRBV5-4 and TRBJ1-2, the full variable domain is ETGVTQSPTHLIKTRGQQVTLRCSSQSGHNTVSWYQQALGQGPQFIFQYYREEENGRGNFPPRFSGLQFPNYSSELNVNALELDDSALYLCASRAGTDYGYTFGSGTRLTVV.

The CDR3 loop is CASSNRGGTQYF. The CDR3 bases are TGTGCCAGTAGTAACAGGGGTGGGACCCAGTACTTC. The chain combines TRBV19 with TRBJ2-5, with TRBD1 matching 7 bases. The CDR3 is 12 residues long. The J segment lost 7 bases and the V segment lost 4 bases, leaving 3 bases of the junction unmatched. From germline, CDR1 is LNHDA and CDR2 SQIVND (reference sequence).

The CDR3 DNA reads TGTGCCAGCAAATCCGCGGGACTCAACAATGAGCAGTTCTTC. Translation: CASKSAGLNNEQFF. The chain uses TRBV27 and TRBJ2-1; perhaps TRBD2 as D (6 bases). The germline V gene has CDR1 MNHEY and CDR2 SMNVEV (reference sequence). Trimming took off 7 bases at V and 5 bases at J, with 15 bases between the two ends. The length of the CDR3 is 14 residues.

CDR3 bases: TGCAGTGCCGGGGGGCTGCAGCCCCAGCATTTT. Amino acids: CSAGGLQPQHF. The chain employs TRBV20-1 and TRBJ1-5; D may be TRBD1 (6 bases). The germline V gene encodes CDR1 DFQATT and CDR2 SNEGSKA (reference sequence). Trimming pared 6 bases from V and 7 bases from J, leaving 10 bases between. This CDR3 region has 11 residues.

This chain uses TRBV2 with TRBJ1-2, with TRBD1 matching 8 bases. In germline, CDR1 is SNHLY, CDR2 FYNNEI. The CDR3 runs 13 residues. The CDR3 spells CATRLDRGYGYTF. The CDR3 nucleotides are TGTGCTACGAGACTCGACAGGGGATATGGCTACACCTTC.

The CDR3 here is CASSLAGTYGYTF. In DNA, the CDR3 is TGTGCCAGCAGCTTGGCCGGTACTTATGGCTACACCTTC. The chain recombines TRBV5-4 with TRBJ1-2, with D unresolved. V was shortened by 0 bases and J by 5 bases, with 8 bases between the two germline ends. The CDR3 loop spans 13 amino acids. CDR1 SGHNT and CDR2 YYREEE come from the germline V gene (reference sequence).

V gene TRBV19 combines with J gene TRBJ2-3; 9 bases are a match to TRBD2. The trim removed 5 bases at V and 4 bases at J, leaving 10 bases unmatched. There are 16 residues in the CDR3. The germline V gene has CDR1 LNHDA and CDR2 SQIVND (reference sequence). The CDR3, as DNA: TGTGCCAGTAGTTCGCGGGGTAGCGGGAGTCCAGATACGCAGTATTTT. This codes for CASSSRGSGSPDTQYF.

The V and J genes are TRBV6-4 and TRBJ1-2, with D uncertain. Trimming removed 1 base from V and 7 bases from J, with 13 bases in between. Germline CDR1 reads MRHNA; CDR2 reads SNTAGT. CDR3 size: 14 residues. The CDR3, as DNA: TGTGCCAGCAGTGACTGGCGGGGAGAGTGTGGCTACACCTTC. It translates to CASSDWRGECGYTF.

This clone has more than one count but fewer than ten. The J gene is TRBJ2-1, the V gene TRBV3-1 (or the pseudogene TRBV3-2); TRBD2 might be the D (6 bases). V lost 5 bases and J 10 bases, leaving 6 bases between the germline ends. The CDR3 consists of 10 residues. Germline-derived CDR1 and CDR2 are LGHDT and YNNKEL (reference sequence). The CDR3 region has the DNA TGTGCCAGCAGCGGGGGGGAGCAGTTCTTC. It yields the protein CASSGGEQFF.

The CDR3 spells CASSVDTGPDTEAFF. CDR3 coding DNA: TGTGCCAGCAGCGTAGATACAGGGCCCGACACTGAAGCTTTCTTT. V and J are TRBV9 and TRBJ1-1, with a tentative D call TRBD1 (6 bases). This CDR3 contains 15 residues. Germline loops: CDR1 SGDLS, CDR2 YYNGEE. Between the trimmed V and J ends, which lost 0 bases and 3 bases, there was a span of 12 bases.

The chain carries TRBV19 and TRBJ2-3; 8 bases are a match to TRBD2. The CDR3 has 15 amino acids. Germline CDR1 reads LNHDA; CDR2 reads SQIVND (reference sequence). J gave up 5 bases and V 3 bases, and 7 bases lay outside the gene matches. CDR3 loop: CASSIAAGDGDTQYF. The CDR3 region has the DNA TGTGCCAGTAGTATCGCAGCGGGAGACGGAGATACGCAGTATTTT.

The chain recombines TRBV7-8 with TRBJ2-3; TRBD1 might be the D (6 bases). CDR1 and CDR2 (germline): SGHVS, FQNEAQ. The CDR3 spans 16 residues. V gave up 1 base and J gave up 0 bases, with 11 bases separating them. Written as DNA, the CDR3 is TGTGCCAGCAGCTTAGTTCAGGGACATAGCACAGATACGCAGTATTTT. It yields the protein CASSLVQGHSTDTQYF.

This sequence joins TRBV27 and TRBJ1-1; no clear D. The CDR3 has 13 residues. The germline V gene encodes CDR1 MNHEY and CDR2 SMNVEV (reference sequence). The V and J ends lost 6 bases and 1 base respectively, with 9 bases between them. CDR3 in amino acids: CASSWQRNTEAFF. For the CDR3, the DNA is TGTGCCAGCAGCTGGCAAAGGAACACTGAAGCTTTCTTT.

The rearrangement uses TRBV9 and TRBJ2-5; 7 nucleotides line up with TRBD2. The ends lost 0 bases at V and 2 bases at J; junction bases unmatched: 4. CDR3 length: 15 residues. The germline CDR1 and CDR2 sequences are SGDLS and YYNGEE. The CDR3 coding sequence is TGTGCCAGCAGCGTAGTGGTAGCGGGTCAAGAGACCCAGTACTTC. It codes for CASSVVVAGQETQYF. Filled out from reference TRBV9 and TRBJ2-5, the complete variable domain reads DSGVTQTPKHLITATGQRVTLRCSPRSGDLSVYWYQQSLDQGLQFLIQYYNGEERAKGNILERFSAQQFPDLHSELNLSSLELGDSALYFCASSVVVAGQETQYFGPGTRLLVL.

The CDR3 DNA follows: TGTGCCAGCAGCTTAGCTGCCCAGTCCGGGGAGCTGTTTTTT. This gives the protein CASSLAAQSGELFF. The genes are TRBV7-8 and TRBJ2-2; no clear D gene. Germline V gene data show CDR1 as SGHVS and CDR2 as FQNEAQ. CDR3 length: 14 residues. V lost 0 bases and J 6 bases, leaving 8 bases between the germline ends.

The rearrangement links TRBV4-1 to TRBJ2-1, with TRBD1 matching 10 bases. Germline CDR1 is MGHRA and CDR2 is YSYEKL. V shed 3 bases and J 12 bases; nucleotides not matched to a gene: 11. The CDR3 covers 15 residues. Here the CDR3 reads CASSHAGQGEGGQFF. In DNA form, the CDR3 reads TGCGCCAGCAGCCATGCTGGACAGGGGGAAGGAGGGCAGTTCTTC.

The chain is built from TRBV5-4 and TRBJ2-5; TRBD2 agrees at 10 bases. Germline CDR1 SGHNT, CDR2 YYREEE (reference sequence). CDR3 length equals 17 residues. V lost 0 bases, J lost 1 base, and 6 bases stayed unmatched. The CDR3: CASSLGLSGGAQETQYF. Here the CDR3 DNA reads TGTGCCAGCAGCTTGGGTTTAAGCGGGGGGGCCCAAGAGACCCAGTACTTC.

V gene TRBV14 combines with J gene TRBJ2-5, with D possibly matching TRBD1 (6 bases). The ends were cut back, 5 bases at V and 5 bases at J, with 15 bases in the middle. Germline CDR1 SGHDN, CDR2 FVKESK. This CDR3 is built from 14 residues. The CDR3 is CASSSGPRGETQYF. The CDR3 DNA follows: TGTGCCAGCAGCTCCGGCCCGAGGGGGGAGACCCAGTACTTC. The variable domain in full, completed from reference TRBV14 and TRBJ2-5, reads EAGVTQFPSHSVIEKGQTVTLRCDPISGHDNLYWYRRVMGKEIKFLLHFVKESKQDESGMPNNRFLAERTGGTYSTLKVQPAELEDSGVYFCASSSGPRGETQYFGPGTRLLVL.

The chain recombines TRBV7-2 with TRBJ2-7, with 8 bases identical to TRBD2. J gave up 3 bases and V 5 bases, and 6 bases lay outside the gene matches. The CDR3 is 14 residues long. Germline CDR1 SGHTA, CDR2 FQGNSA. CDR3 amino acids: CASSTQRGNYEQYF. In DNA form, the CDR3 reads TGTGCCAGCAGCACCCAGCGGGGGAACTACGAGCAGTACTTC.

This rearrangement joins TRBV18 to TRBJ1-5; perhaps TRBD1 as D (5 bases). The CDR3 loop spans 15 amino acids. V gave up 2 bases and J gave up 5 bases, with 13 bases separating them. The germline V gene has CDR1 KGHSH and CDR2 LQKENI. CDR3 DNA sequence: TGTGCCAGCTCACCAGGGTGGGCAGGGTATCAGCCCCAGCATTTT. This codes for CASSPGWAGYQPQHF.

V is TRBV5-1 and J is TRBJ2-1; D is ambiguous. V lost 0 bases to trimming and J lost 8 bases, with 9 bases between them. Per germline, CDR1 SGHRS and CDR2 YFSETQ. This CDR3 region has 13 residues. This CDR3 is CASSLANPDEQFF. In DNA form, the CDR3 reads TGCGCCAGCAGCTTGGCTAATCCCGATGAGCAGTTCTTC.

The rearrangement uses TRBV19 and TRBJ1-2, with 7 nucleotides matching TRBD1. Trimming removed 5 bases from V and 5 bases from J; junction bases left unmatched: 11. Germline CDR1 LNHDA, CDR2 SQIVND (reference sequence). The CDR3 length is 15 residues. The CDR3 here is CASSVRRDRNYGYTF. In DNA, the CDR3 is TGTGCCAGTAGTGTCCGCCGGGACAGAAATTATGGCTACACCTTC.